This T cell receptor (beta chain) derives from a study of blood T cell repertoires in COVID-19. On the study more broadly: Specimens from acute and convalescent COVID-19 originated in the United States, Italy and Spain.

Authors' data handling: For nucleated cells, counts were estimated from reference gene primer amplification. Clones were sequenced by immunoSEQ multiplex PCR, and TCRdb holds only the in-frame ones, with some missing. The DNA gave D and trimming, while V, J and clone size come from that table. The sample contains fewer than 400,000 clones, around 85% of which appear only once. The length of the CDR3 is 16 residues. Per the germline V gene, CDR1 is LGHDT and CDR2 is YNNKEL (reference sequence). V gave up 5 bases and J gave up 4 bases, with 20 bases separating them. V and J are TRBV3-1 (or the pseudogene TRBV3-2) and TRBJ2-5; a weak D match, TRBD1 (5 bases). Sequencing input: PBMCs or T cells enriched from blood (not recorded which). The clonotype originates from a woman aged 25 to 39 who had been exposed to COVID-19. The CDR3 protein is CASSAWGRPAGETQYF. Here the CDR3 DNA reads TGTGCCAGCAGCGCCTGGGGCAGGCCAGCAGGAGAGACCCAGTACTTC.